The following is a T cell receptor (beta chain) sequence with its context. Antigen: not known. Time point meaning: cycle 4 day 1 (C4D1), after 6 weeks of nivolumab. Every patient was affected by relapse after autologous stem cell transplantation, while exposure to brentuximab vedotin was not uniform. By magnetic negative selection, CD4+ T cells were purified from thawed PBMCs. This specimen belongs to a study of PD-1 blockade in classical Hodgkin lymphoma. The wider study: It was nivolumab at 3 mg/kg, given intravenously every 2 weeks, that patients received.

Findings and limits, study-wide: A significant rise in TCR diversity by C4D1 was seen for CD4+ but not CD8+ cells. When set against healthy donors, newly diagnosed patients were reported to show lower baseline TCR diversity.

CDR3 length equals 14 residues. Germline V gene lookup returns CDR1 SGHAT and CDR2 FQNNGV. V lost 4 bases and J lost 7; bases outside the gene matches: 6. This table comes from immunoSEQ multiplex PCR, and its TCRdb copy is limited to in-frame clones, with some not included. The sample lists approximately 9,000 clones; around 72% were seen once. This TCR was sampled from a human donor with classical Hodgkin lymphoma. The sample was CD4+ T cells from blood, taken before the fourth cycle of nivolumab. The chain joins TRBV11-2 to TRBJ1-2, with TRBD1 matching over 10 bases. Here the CDR3 DNA reads TGTGCCAGCAGCTCGCGGACAGGGGGTTTTGGCTACACCTTC. Its protein is CASSSRTGGFGYTF.